One sample yielded the 29 T cell receptor beta chains listed below, sequenced in a study of shared clonotypes between healthy human individuals. Libraries were prepared by immunoSEQ multiplex PCR; TCRdb keeps only in-frame clonotypes and omits some of them. Among about 1.1 million clones, approximately 75% were seen once, and the ten largest hold over 0.8%. Sequencing was carried out using memory CD4+ T cells from PBMCs. The subset denotes: CD45RA-negative fraction. The receptors here all came from a man in his late teens or twenties in good health. Some clones in this sample may be carry-over from other donors' samples.

V and J are TRBV19 and TRBJ2-7; perhaps TRBD2 as D (5 bases). The ends were cut back, 0 bases at V and 6 bases at J, with 9 bases in the middle. Per the germline V gene, CDR1 is LNHDA and CDR2 is SQIVND (reference sequence). The CDR3 spans 13 residues. Written as DNA, the CDR3 is TGTGCCAGTAGTATAGATCGAGGGTCCGAGCAGTACTTC. Protein sequence: CASSIDRGSEQYF.

This clone appeared a few times. This chain joins TRBV18 and TRBJ2-1; D is possibly TRBD1 (6 bases). V lost 3 bases and J 6 bases, leaving 18 bases between the germline ends. CDR1 is KGHSH, CDR2 LQKENI, per germline. The CDR3 length is 16 residues. This chain's CDR3 is CASSPPDRLSLNEQFF. CDR3 bases: TGTGCCAGCTCACCCCCCGACAGGCTAAGCCTCAATGAGCAGTTCTTC.

Turning to this clone: This CDR3 fails to terminate in the conserved phenylalanine or tryptophan, so it likely reflects a read error. This sequence joins TRBV7-2 and TRBJ2-7, with TRBD2 matching 7 bases. Germline loops: CDR1 SGHTA, CDR2 FQGNSA. The J segment lost 1 base and the V segment lost 0 bases, leaving 0 bases of the junction unmatched. The CDR3 consists of 14 residues. The CDR3 protein is CASSLAGGSYEQYS. CDR3 DNA: TGTGCCAGCAGCTTAGCGGGGGGGTCCTACGAGCAGTACTCC.

The chain employs TRBV15 and TRBJ2-1; 10 bases are shared with TRBD2. V shed 8 bases and J 7 bases; nucleotides not matched to a gene: 8. The CDR3 runs to 14 residues. The germline CDR1 and CDR2 sequences are LNHNV and YYDKDF (reference sequence). In nucleotides, the CDR3 is TGTGCCACCCGTAAAAGCGGGAGGGTAAATGAGCAGTTCTTC. It specifies CATRKSGRVNEQFF.

V usage is TRBV7-6 and J usage is TRBJ2-3, with unresolved D. CDR1 and CDR2 from the germline V gene are SGHVS and FNYEAQ. This CDR3 has 13 amino acids. Trimming took 0 bases from V and 4 from J, leaving 5 bases between them. CDR3 residues: CASSLASADTQYF. Written as DNA, the CDR3 is TGTGCCAGCAGCTTAGCGTCGGCAGATACGCAGTATTTT.

The chain recombines TRBV28 with TRBJ2-7, with 8 positions matching TRBD1. CDR1 and CDR2 (germline): MDHEN, SYDVKM. J was trimmed by 4 bases and V by 8 bases; bases with no gene match: 10. The CDR3 is 14 amino acids. The DNA for the CDR3 is TGTGCCAGCCGGGCAGGGGGCGGTTGGTACGAGCAGTACTTC. Its protein product is CASRAGGGWYEQYF.

This sequence joins TRBV28 and TRBJ2-7; 8 nucleotides agree with TRBD2. CDR1 is MDHEN, CDR2 SYDVKM, per germline. Losses at the gene ends were 3 bases for V and 5 bases for J; bases not matched to a gene: 9. This CDR3 region has 15 residues. The CDR3 coding sequence is TGTGCCAGCAGTTTGGACAGCGGGAGCGGGAACGAGCAGTACTTC. This translates into CASSLDSGSGNEQYF.

This chain connects TRBV6-5 to TRBJ2-7; D not certain. Germline V gene lookup returns CDR1 MNHEY and CDR2 SVGAGI. The length of the CDR3 is 15 residues. Trimming left V 10 bases short and J 7 bases short, with 26 bases between. CDR3 in DNA: TGTGCCACCAAAAGATTGGGCGGCCTCCCGTGGGAGCAGTACTTC. As protein: CATKRLGGLPWEQYF.

The CDR3 here is CASSLGQGYRHEQFF. As DNA, the CDR3 is TGTGCCAGCAGCCTAGGACAGGGTTATCGTCATGAGCAGTTCTTC. This rearrangement joins TRBV7-3 to TRBJ2-1, with 8 nucleotides matching TRBD1. There are 15 residues in the CDR3. Germline V lookup: CDR1 SGHTA, CDR2 FQGTGA. J gave up 8 bases and V 5 bases, and 11 bases lay outside the gene matches. Combining the CDR3 with reference TRBV7-3 and TRBJ2-1 gives the whole variable domain GAGVSQTPSNKVTEKGKYVELRCDPISGHTALYWYRQSLGQGPEFLIYFQGTGAADDSGLPNDRFFAVRPEGSVSTLKIQRTERGDSAVYLCASSLGQGYRHEQFFGPGTRLTVL.

This chain connects TRBV6-1 to TRBJ1-3; D is uncertain. V was trimmed by 5 bases and J by 4 bases, leaving 6 bases between them. Germline V gives CDR1 MNHNS, CDR2 SASEGT. This CDR3 comprises 12 residues. CDR3 in DNA: TGTGCCAGCAGTATCGACGGAAACACCATATATTTT. This sequence encodes CASSIDGNTIYF.

This clone was found a few times. J is TRBJ1-2 and V is TRBV7-9; D possibly corresponds to TRBD1 (5 bases). V lost 8 bases and J 8 bases, leaving 18 bases between the germline ends. Germline V CDR1 and CDR2: SEHNR, FQNEAQ (reference sequence). The CDR3 has 13 amino acids. DNA of the CDR3: TGTGCCAGCGGGACCGTCAAGGGCCCCGGCTACACCTTC. Amino acid sequence: CASGTVKGPGYTF.

The chain is built from TRBV10-3 and TRBJ2-1; D tentatively fits TRBD1 or TRBD2 (5 bases each). CDR1 and CDR2 from the germline V gene are ENHRY and SYGVKD. The CDR3 is 13 amino acids. V was cut by 1 base and J by 4 bases, with 5 bases left in between. For the CDR3, the DNA is TGTGCCATCAGTGAGTGGGGGTACAATGAGCAGTTCTTC. It yields the protein CAISEWGYNEQFF.

This clone showed up just once. This chain connects TRBV6-1 to TRBJ1-3, with D unclear. Trimming removed 4 bases at V and 8 bases at J, with 12 bases between. There are 13 residues in the CDR3. CDR1 MNHNS and CDR2 SASEGT come from the germline V gene. CDR3 sequence: CASSVSAPHTIYF. CDR3 nucleotide sequence: TGTGCCAGCAGTGTATCAGCTCCTCACACCATATATTTT.

This clone was seen only once. The CDR3 nucleotides read TGCGCCAGCAGCTTCACGACAGGGGTTCCGTACCAAGAGACCCAGTACTTC. Translation: CASSFTTGVPYQETQYF. The chain combines TRBV5-1 with TRBJ2-5; 8 bases map to TRBD1. The germline CDR1 and CDR2 sequences are SGHRS and YFSETQ. The CDR3 is 17 residues long. After removal of 2 bases from V and 0 bases from J, the junction contained 9 bases not matched to a gene. Full variable domain (outside the CDR3, taken from reference TRBV5-1 and TRBJ2-5): KAGVTQTPRYLIKTRGQQVTLSCSPISGHRSVSWYQQTPGQGLQFLFEYFSETQRNKGNFPGRFSGRQFSNSRSEMNVSTLELGDSALYLCASSFTTGVPYQETQYFGPGTRLLVL.

This CDR3 reads CASSSHQGGNEKLFF. The CDR3 DNA is TGTGCCAGCAGTTCTCACCAGGGGGGTAATGAAAAACTGTTTTTT. This chain links TRBV6-6 with TRBJ1-4, with 7 positions matching TRBD1. The CDR3 extends over 15 amino acids. Trimming removed 4 bases from V and 4 bases from J; junction bases left unmatched: 6. CDR1 MNHNY and CDR2 SVGAGI come from the germline V gene (reference sequence).

V gene TRBV7-3 combines with J gene TRBJ2-1; 9 nucleotides align to TRBD1. This CDR3 has 14 amino acids. V dropped 5 bases and J dropped 10; count of bases not matched to a gene: 9. Germline V gene sequence: CDR1 SGHTA, CDR2 FQGTGA. Here the CDR3 reads CASSALGQGKEQFF. In DNA, the CDR3 is TGTGCCAGCAGCGCCCTTGGACAGGGGAAGGAGCAGTTCTTC.

The V and J genes are TRBV10-3 and TRBJ1-2, with D possibly being TRBD1 (5 bases). This CDR3 comprises 16 residues. Germline loops: CDR1 ENHRY, CDR2 SYGVKD. Trimming removed 6 bases at V and 2 bases at J, with 19 bases between. The DNA for the CDR3 is TGTGCCATCAGGGCTTTAAGACAGACAGAGAACTATGGCTACACCTTC. It is translated as CAIRALRQTENYGYTF.

This clone was recorded only once. This rearrangement joins TRBV5-1 to TRBJ2-3, with D possibly being TRBD1 or TRBD2 (6 bases each). V lost 1 base to trimming and J lost 11 bases, with 17 bases between them. CDR1 and CDR2 (germline): SGHRS, YFSETQ. This CDR3 is 14 amino acids long. The CDR3 DNA reads TGCGCCAGCAGCTTGAAGGGCCAGGGGACTGAGCAGTATTTT. Translated: CASSLKGQGTEQYF.

V gene TRBV29-1 combines with J gene TRBJ2-1; TRBD2 matches 9 bases. CDR1 SQVTM and CDR2 ANQGSEA come from the germline V gene. The CDR3 consists of 12 residues. Here the CDR3 DNA reads TGCGGGGCGGGAGGGCCGGGGAATGAGCAGTTCTTC. Its translation is CGAGGPGNEQFF.

V usage is TRBV7-9 and J usage is TRBJ2-6; D remains unclear. CDR3 size: 15 residues. V dropped 0 bases and J dropped 1 base, with 4 bases sitting between them. Germline CDR1 and CDR2: SEHNR and FQNEAQ (reference sequence). Here the CDR3 DNA reads TGTGCCAGCAGCTTAGCTGGGTCTGGGGCCAACGTCCTGACTTTC. Residues: CASSLAGSGANVLTF.

The J gene is TRBJ2-1, the V gene TRBV27; D may be TRBD2 (6 bases). This CDR3 contains 20 residues. CDR1 is MNHEY, CDR2 SMNVEV, per germline (reference sequence). V lost 4 bases, J lost 7 bases, and 32 bases lay in between. The CDR3, as DNA: TGTGCCAGCAGTTCGGGTTTGTGGCGGACCTTCTCTCCTGGGAGGAATGAGCAGTTCTTC. Its protein is CASSSGLWRTFSPGRNEQFF.

V is TRBV9 and J is TRBJ2-3, with 9 positions matching TRBD1. CDR1 and CDR2 (germline): SGDLS, YYNGEE. The CDR3 length is 16 residues. Trimming at V came to 4 bases and at J to 2 bases, leaving 8 bases not matched to a gene. The CDR3 DNA is TGTGCCAGCAGCTCCTCGGGGACAGGGTACACAGATACGCAGTATTTT. It encodes CASSSSGTGYTDTQYF.

This clone came up a few times. The sample carries other DNA sequences with the same CDR3. The genes are TRBV6-5 and TRBJ2-1; D uncertain. The germline CDR1 and CDR2 sequences are MNHEY and SVGAGI. Trimming pared 2 bases from V and 5 bases from J, leaving 7 bases between. This CDR3 comprises 13 residues. CDR3 coding DNA: TGTGCCAGCAGTTACGACCGGCACAATGAGCAGTTCTTC. Translation: CASSYDRHNEQFF.

V gene TRBV7-9 combines with J gene TRBJ2-3; 11 bases line up with TRBD2. V lost 3 bases to trimming and J lost 4 bases; unmatched junction nucleotides: 6. The length of the CDR3 is 16 residues. Germline CDR1 reads SEHNR; CDR2 reads FQNEAQ (reference sequence). The CDR3 sequence is CASSFLAGGRADTQYF. The CDR3 DNA reads as TGTGCCAGCAGCTTCCTAGCGGGAGGAAGAGCAGATACGCAGTATTTT.

This clone was picked up one time. The J gene is TRBJ2-3, the V gene TRBV6-5; possible D gene TRBD1, 6 bases. Germline V gives CDR1 MNHEY, CDR2 SVGAGI. This CDR3 region has 14 residues. Trimming left V 4 bases short and J 4 bases short, with 12 bases between. The CDR3 is CASSFGQIADTQYF. CDR3 nucleotide sequence: TGTGCCAGCAGTTTTGGACAGATTGCAGATACGCAGTATTTT.

The CDR3 reads CASSERIGQFLREAFF. CDR3 nucleotides: TGTGCCAGCAGTGAAAGGATCGGGCAGTTCCTTCGTGAAGCTTTCTTT. This chain joins TRBV6-1 and TRBJ1-1; no clear D gene. Looked up from germline, CDR1 is MNHNS and CDR2 is SASEGT. This CDR3 is 16 amino acids long. V lost 2 bases to trimming and J lost 7 bases, with 20 bases between them.

The chain employs TRBV7-9 and TRBJ2-7; 8 bases match TRBD1. Germline CDR1 reads SEHNR; CDR2 reads FQNEAQ (reference sequence). The CDR3 sequence is 11 residues long. V lost 5 bases and J lost 11; bases outside the gene matches: 5. CDR3 DNA: TGTGCCAGCAGCGTGACAGGGGATAAGTACTTC. Encoded protein: CASSVTGDKYF.

The DNA for the CDR3 is TGTGCCAGCAAATCCGGGACTAGCGGGATAGATGCCGAGCAGTACTTC. It specifies CASKSGTSGIDAEQYF. The rearrangement links TRBV2 to TRBJ2-7; 13 bases line up with TRBD2. Germline CDR1 is SNHLY and CDR2 is FYNNEI. This CDR3 is built from 16 residues. The trim removed 7 bases at V and 6 bases at J, leaving 12 bases unmatched.

This rearrangement joins TRBV7-2 to TRBJ2-7, with TRBD1 identical over 7 bases. The germline gives CDR1 SGHTA, CDR2 FQGNSA. This CDR3 comprises 13 residues. With 4 bases clipped from V and 7 bases from J, the junction kept 7 bases outside the gene matches. In DNA, the CDR3 is TGTGCCAGCAGCTCCCGGACAGGAAGGGAGCAGTACTTC. Residues: CASSSRTGREQYF.